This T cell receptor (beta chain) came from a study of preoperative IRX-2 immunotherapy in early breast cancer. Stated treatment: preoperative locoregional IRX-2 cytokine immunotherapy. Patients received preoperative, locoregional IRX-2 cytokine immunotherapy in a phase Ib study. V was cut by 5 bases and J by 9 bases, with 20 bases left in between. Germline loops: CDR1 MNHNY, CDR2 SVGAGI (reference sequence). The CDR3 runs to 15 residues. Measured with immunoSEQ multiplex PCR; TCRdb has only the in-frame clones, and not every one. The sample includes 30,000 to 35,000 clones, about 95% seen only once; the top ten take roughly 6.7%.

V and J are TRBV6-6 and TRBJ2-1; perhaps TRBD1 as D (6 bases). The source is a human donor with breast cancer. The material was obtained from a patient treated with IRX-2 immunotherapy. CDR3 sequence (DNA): TGTGCCAGCAGTACTATTCGACAGGTTGGGCGTGAGCAGTTCTTC. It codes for CASSTIRQVGREQFF.